A selection of T cell receptor beta chains follows, all from one sample in a study of blood T cells in healthy people across ages. TCRdb analysed the 5' RACE reads with MiXCR anew, one entry per CDR3 protein. In the table there are about 1.6 million distinct CDR3 sequences, almost 35% of which are singletons. The source material was blood. The receptors stem from a woman in her 30s in good health. Each CDR3 is given without its conserved first and last residue. The order of the fields is V gene, CDR3 protein.

TRBV4-1,ASSQGRLAELF
TRBV2,ASSYIPYEQY
TRBV18,ASSPLPSSYGYT
TRBV7-8,ASSPYNLGEQETQY
TRBV6-1,ASSGQDLPHYGYT
TRBV27,ASSLEQGGRETQY
TRBV18,ASKGGSYNSPLH
TRBV5-1,ASSPGRGDEQY
TRBV2,ASTRMVAGETQY
TRBV5-8,ASSSRLATYEQY
TRBV28,ASSLLTPGTPYEQY
TRBV2,ASSLPGLSLGQY
TRBV29-1,SVPDYNEQF
TRBV5-1,AGSAPGTDEAF
TRBV20-1,SAKTVYEQY
TRBV9,ASTRGGTGSYEQY
TRBV9,ASSVGTGGWSTGTQY
TRBV9,ASSVDTGVDQETQY
TRBV6-5,ASGVQGLSGANVLT
TRBV29-1,SVDPALGTASYGYT
TRBV6-2/TRBV6-3,ASSYLPRADTQY
TRBV28,ASSSAGDSFRQF
TRBV20-1,SASPSSTPYEQY
TRBV12-3/TRBV12-4,ASTATGRNQPQH
TRBV7-8,ASSCQRWRETQY
TRBV13,TSSLDRETQY
TRBV2,ASSEAESGRQETQY
TRBV28,ASSHGVLGTEAF
TRBV6-5,ASSYSTEWDEQF
TRBV28,ASSYRTGCYEQY
TRBV20-1,SARKGGKYEQY
TRBV18,ASSPNSWGREKLF
TRBV20-1,SVRAGPYEQF
TRBV6-2/TRBV6-3,ASSYSTRESQPQH
TRBV2,ASTDRGAYEQY
TRBV9,ASSIGLEGSYEQY
TRBV29-1,SVEGSGDMQY
TRBV7-9,ASSRGQGVDQPQH
TRBV6-6,ASRAAQETQY
TRBV6-1,ASSEFSGGADETQY
TRBV5-4,ASSSRLAGGTQETQY
TRBV4-1,ASSQLKLQGGTTDTQY
TRBV28,ASSRQGPLYYGYT
TRBV5-5,ASSFGQQETRY
TRBV6-6,ASRSTGAHGYT
TRBV28,ASSSGERYSGANVLT
TRBV20-1,SAPEQAWGYGYT
TRBV27,ASSLSGTGGESDTQY
TRBV4-1,ASSQGTSGEYTQY
TRBV6-1,ASSVWPVYEQY
TRBV20-1,SASPLTSGVYNEQF
TRBV4-2,ASTPGQGAYEQY